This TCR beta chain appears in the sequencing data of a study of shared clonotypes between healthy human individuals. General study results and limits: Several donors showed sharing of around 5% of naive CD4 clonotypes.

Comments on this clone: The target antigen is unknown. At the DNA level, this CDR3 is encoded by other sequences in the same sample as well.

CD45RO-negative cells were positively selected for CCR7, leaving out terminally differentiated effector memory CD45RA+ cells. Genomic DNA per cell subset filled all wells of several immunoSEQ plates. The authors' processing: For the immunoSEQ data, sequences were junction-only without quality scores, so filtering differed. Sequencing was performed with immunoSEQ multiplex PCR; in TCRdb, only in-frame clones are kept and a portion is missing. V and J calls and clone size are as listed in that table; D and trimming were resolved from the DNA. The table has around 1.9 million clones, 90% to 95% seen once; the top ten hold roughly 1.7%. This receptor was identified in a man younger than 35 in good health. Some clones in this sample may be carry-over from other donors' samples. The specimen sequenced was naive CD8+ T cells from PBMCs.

CDR3 sequence reads: CASSLRGVGYEQYF. The CDR3 DNA sequence: TGTGCCAGCAGTTTGCGCGGGGTGGGCTACGAGCAGTACTTC. The chain joins TRBV27 to TRBJ2-7, with a possible D match to TRBD2 (6 bases). From germline, CDR1 is MNHEY and CDR2 SMNVEV (reference sequence). Trimming removed 3 bases at V and 3 bases at J, with 12 bases between. CDR3 length: 14 amino acids.